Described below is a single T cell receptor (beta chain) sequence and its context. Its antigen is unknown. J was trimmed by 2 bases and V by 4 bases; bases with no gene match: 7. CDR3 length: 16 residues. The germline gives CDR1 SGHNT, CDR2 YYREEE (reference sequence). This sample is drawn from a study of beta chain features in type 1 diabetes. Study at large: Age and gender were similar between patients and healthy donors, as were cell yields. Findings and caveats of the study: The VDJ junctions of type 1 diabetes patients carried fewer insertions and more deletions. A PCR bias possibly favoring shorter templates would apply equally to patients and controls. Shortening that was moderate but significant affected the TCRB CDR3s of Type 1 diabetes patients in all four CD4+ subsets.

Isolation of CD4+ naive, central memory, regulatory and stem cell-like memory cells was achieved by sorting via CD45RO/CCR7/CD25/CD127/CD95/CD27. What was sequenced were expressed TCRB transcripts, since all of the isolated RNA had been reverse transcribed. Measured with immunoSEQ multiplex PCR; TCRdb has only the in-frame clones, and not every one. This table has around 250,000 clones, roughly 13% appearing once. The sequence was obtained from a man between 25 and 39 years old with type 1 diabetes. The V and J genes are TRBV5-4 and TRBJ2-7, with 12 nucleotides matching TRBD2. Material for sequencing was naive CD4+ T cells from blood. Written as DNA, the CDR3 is TGTGCCAGCAGCCTGAGGACTAGCGGGACGGCCTACGAGCAGTACTTC. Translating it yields CASSLRTSGTAYEQYF.